The rows below give T cell receptor beta chains drawn from one sample of a study of T cell changes during pregnancy in multiple sclerosis. Sequencing used immunoSEQ multiplex PCR; TCRdb keeps in-frame clones, though not all of them. The profile shows about 55,000 clones, approximately 94% of them singletons. Sequences were derived from CD8+ T cells from peripheral blood mononuclear cells, sampled after pregnancy. These receptors were collected from a female donor with multiple sclerosis, enrolled in a pregnancy study. Each CDR3 is given with its conserved first and last residue. The D gene is left open where the match is weak. Clone size is stated in some rows and not others, as once, few, many or a class when expanded.

len	abundance	v_gene	j_gene	d_gene	CDR3nt	CDR3aa
15	-	TRBV7-9	TRBJ2-7	TRBD1	TGTGCCAGCAGACTATCCGGGACAGGGTGGCGCGAGCAGTACTTC	CASRLSGTGWREQYF
14	-	TRBV4-3	TRBJ2-2	-	TGCGCCAGCAGCCCCGGACAGAACACCGGGGAGCTGTTTTTT	CASSPGQNTGELFF
18	-	TRBV7-9	TRBJ2-3	TRBD2	TGTGCCAGCAGCTCACTACTAGGACTAGCGGGAGAACGGGATACGCAGTATTTT	CASSSLLGLAGERDTQYF
14	-	TRBV4-1	TRBJ2-2	-	TGCGCCAGCAGCCCCATCCAGGACACCGGGGAGCTGTTTTTT	CASSPIQDTGELFF
14	-	TRBV9	TRBJ2-7	-	TGTGCCAGCAGCGTAGCTGAATATCAGGCCGAGCAGTACTTC	CASSVAEYQAEQYF
17	-	TRBV5-1	TRBJ1-5	TRBD1	TGCGCCAGCAGCCCGGACGGCAGGGGGCTAAGCAATCAGCCCCAGCATTTT	CASSPDGRGLSNQPQHF
15	-	TRBV10-3	TRBJ2-1	TRBD1	TGTGCCATCAGTGAGGGGGGACAGGGGGACAGTGAGCAGTTCTTC	CAISEGGQGDSEQFF
14	-	TRBV5-4	TRBJ2-7	TRBD2	TGTGCCAGCAGCCCCTCGGCGGGGGCCTACGAGCAGTACTTC	CASSPSAGAYEQYF
18	-	TRBV27	TRBJ2-5	TRBD2	TGTGCCAGCAGTACCGAACCGGGACTAGCGGGAGGGGCAGAGACCCAGTACTTC	CASSTEPGLAGGAETQYF
14	-	TRBV7-9	TRBJ2-1	-	TGTGCCAGCAGCTTAAGAAGTAGCTACAATGAGCAGTTCTTC	CASSLRSSYNEQFF
15	-	TRBV4-3	TRBJ2-2	-	TGCGCCAGCAGCCAAGAGGGGCAGAACACCGGGGAGCTGTTTTTT	CASSQEGQNTGELFF
13	-	TRBV27	TRBJ2-2	-	TGTGCCAGCAGTTTTACCGGGACCGGGGAGCTGTTTTTT	CASSFTGTGELFF
12	-	TRBV30	TRBJ1-1	-	TGTGCCGGTGCCTGGGGGGTCACTGAAGCTTTCTTT	CAGAWGVTEAFF
14	few	TRBV19	TRBJ1-2	TRBD1	TGTGCCAGTAGGGAGACAGGGGGCGTCGGAGGCTACACCTTC	CASRETGGVGGYTF
15	once	TRBV19	TRBJ2-7	TRBD2	TGTGCCAGTAGTGTGACTAGCGGGAGTATCTACGAGCAGTACTTC	CASSVTSGSIYEQYF
15	-	TRBV9	TRBJ2-2	TRBD1	TGTGCCAGCAGTTCGGACAGGGAGAACACCGGGGAGCTGTTTTTT	CASSSDRENTGELFF
16	-	TRBV18	TRBJ1-1	-	TGTGCCAGCTCATATTACGGGGAGGGAACAGGCACTGAAGCTTTCTTT	CASSYYGEGTGTEAFF
15	-	TRBV10-3	TRBJ2-1	-	TGTGCCATCAGTGTAGATTCGAGCGTAGGCAATGAGCAGTTCTTC	CAISVDSSVGNEQFF
13	-	TRBV19	TRBJ1-1	-	TGTGCCAGTAGCCTAACAGTGAACACTGAAGCTTTCTTT	CASSLTVNTEAFF
11	-	TRBV5-1	TRBJ2-7	-	TGCGCCATTGCTAGCTCCTACGAGCAGTACTTC	CAIASSYEQYF
14	once	TRBV28	TRBJ2-1	-	TGTGCCAGCAGTTTTTCCCAGGGCTACAATGAGCAGTTCTTC	CASSFSQGYNEQFF
15	-	TRBV18	TRBJ2-7	TRBD2	TGTGCCAGCTCACCGTGGGCTAGCGGGGACTACGAGCAGTACTTC	CASSPWASGDYEQYF
16	-	TRBV5-6	TRBJ2-2	TRBD2	TGTGCCAGCAGCATTAGCGGGAGGTCGAGGACCGGGGAGCTGTTTTTT	CASSISGRSRTGELFF
15	once	TRBV7-3	TRBJ2-1	-	TGTGCCAGCAGCTTAGGCCTACTCAAAGGGGATGAGCAGTTCTTC	CASSLGLLKGDEQFF
16	once	TRBV7-8	TRBJ1-1	-	TGTGCCAGCAGCCCGTTCAGGGGCGGCCTGAACACTGAAGCTTTCTTT	CASSPFRGGLNTEAFF
15	-	TRBV19	TRBJ2-1	-	TGTGCCAGTAGTATAGAGGGACTGATTTACAATGAGCAGTTCTTC	CASSIEGLIYNEQFF
14	-	TRBV30	TRBJ2-1	-	TGTGCCTGGAGTACGTTGGGGGGATTTGATGAGCAGTTCTTC	CAWSTLGGFDEQFF
17	-	TRBV18	TRBJ1-1	-	TGTGCCAGCCACCCCCCAAGGATCGCGGTTATGAACACTGAAGCTTTCTTT	CASHPPRIAVMNTEAFF
15	-	TRBV2	TRBJ2-1	-	TGTGCCAGCACGCCGGGACTCGCCCCCTACAATGAGCAGTTCTTC	CASTPGLAPYNEQFF
14	-	TRBV27	TRBJ1-2	-	TGTGCCAGCAGCCCAAACAGGGAACTTGAAGGCTACACCTTC	CASSPNRELEGYTF
15	-	TRBV9	TRBJ2-1	TRBD2	TGTGCCAGCAGCGAGGGACTAGCTGCCCACAATGAGCAGTTCTTC	CASSEGLAAHNEQFF
13	once	TRBV9	TRBJ1-1	-	TGTGCCAGCAGCCACTCGGGAGACACTGAAGCTTTCTTT	CASSHSGDTEAFF
13	-	TRBV19	TRBJ1-1	-	TGTGCCAGTAAGTCGGGGGGGAACACTGAAGCTTTCTTT	CASKSGGNTEAFF
14	-	TRBV7-8	TRBJ2-7	-	TGTGCCAGCAGCGCCGGGACGGGAGTCTACGAGCAGTACTTC	CASSAGTGVYEQYF
12	-	TRBV7-9	TRBJ1-1	-	TGTGCCAGCAGCTTAGGGGCGACTGAAGCTTTCTTT	CASSLGATEAFF
18	-	TRBV4-1	TRBJ2-1	TRBD2	TGCGCCAGCAGCCAAGACCTCCAAAGACTAGCGGGAGTCTATGAGCAGTTCTTC	CASSQDLQRLAGVYEQFF
19	-	TRBV5-4	TRBJ2-7	TRBD2	TGTGCCAGCAGCTTCGGTCCTAGCGGGATTGGGACGAGCTCCTACGAGCAGTACTTC	CASSFGPSGIGTSSYEQYF
15	-	TRBV25-1	TRBJ2-7	-	TGTGCCAGCAGTGAATCGGATAGCGGTTCCTACGAGCAGTACTTC	CASSESDSGSYEQYF
13	-	TRBV7-2	TRBJ2-7	-	TGTGCCAGCAGTCAGGGATACTCCTACGAGCAGTACTTC	CASSQGYSYEQYF
13	-	TRBV5-1	TRBJ2-1	-	TGCGCCAGCAGTCCTGCCGGGGTTAATGAGCAGTTCTTC	CASSPAGVNEQFF
13	-	TRBV4-3	TRBJ1-1	-	TGCGCCAGCAGATTTACAAGGAACACTGAAGCTTTCTTT	CASRFTRNTEAFF
15	-	TRBV7-2	TRBJ2-7	TRBD1	TGTGCCAGCAGCATTGGGACAGGGGTAGGCTACGAGCAGTACTTC	CASSIGTGVGYEQYF
13	-	TRBV19	TRBJ2-1	-	TGTGCCAGTAGTATGATAGCGGTTAATGAGCAGTTCTTC	CASSMIAVNEQFF
16	-	TRBV5-1	TRBJ2-1	TRBD1	TGCGCCAGCAGCTGGACAGGGGGCGAGGGGTATGAGGAGCAGTTCTTC	CASSWTGGEGYEEQFF
13	-	TRBV27	TRBJ1-5	-	TGTGCCAGCAGCCAAATGACAGGCCAGCCCCAGCATTTT	CASSQMTGQPQHF
13	-	TRBV9	TRBJ2-7	-	TGTGCCAGCAGCGAGGGGGGGAGAGCCGAGCAGTACTTC	CASSEGGRAEQYF
17	-	TRBV4-3	TRBJ2-2	TRBD2	TGCGCCAGCAGCCAACAACTAGCGGGAGTAGACACCGGGGAGCTGTTTTTT	CASSQQLAGVDTGELFF
12	once	TRBV30	TRBJ2-7	TRBD1	TGTGCCTGGGGACAGGGCGGCTACGAGCAGTACTTC	CAWGQGGYEQYF
13	-	TRBV29-1	TRBJ2-7	-	TGCAGCGTGAGGGGGGGGAGCTCCTACGAGCAGTACTTC	CSVRGGSSYEQYF
14	-	TRBV30	TRBJ2-2	-	TGTGCCTGGAACTTGGGGCCAGACACCGGGGAGCTGTTTTTT	CAWNLGPDTGELFF
13	-	TRBV15	TRBJ2-2	-	TGTGCCACCAGCAGAGTGGGGCCCGGGGAGCTGTTTTTT	CATSRVGPGELFF
11	-	TRBV19	TRBJ2-5	-	TGTGCCAGTAGTATGGCTGAGACCCAGTACTTC	CASSMAETQYF
12	-	TRBV10-3	TRBJ2-7	-	TGTGCCCACGGAGCCAGCTCCTACGAGCAGTACTTC	CAHGASSYEQYF
17	-	TRBV4-3	TRBJ2-1	TRBD2	TGCGCCAGCAGCCAAGAAGTGGCGGGAGGGCCTGGGAATGAGCAGTTCTTC	CASSQEVAGGPGNEQFF
15	-	TRBV13	TRBJ2-1	TRBD2	TGTGCCAGCAGCGCGGGGACTAGCGGGAGCTATGAGCAGTTCTTC	CASSAGTSGSYEQFF
15	-	TRBV7-9	TRBJ1-2	TRBD1	TGTGCCAGCAGCTGGATGGGGGGACAGGGAAGCGGCTACACCTTC	CASSWMGGQGSGYTF
19	-	TRBV7-3	TRBJ2-1	TRBD2	TGTGCCAGCAGCGTTAAAGGCGGACTAGCGGGACCAGCCTACAATGAGCAGTTCTTC	CASSVKGGLAGPAYNEQFF
16	-	TRBV4-3	TRBJ2-5	TRBD1	TGCGCCAGCAACCAAGGACAGGGAATGGGGTCGGAGACCCAGTACTTC	CASNQGQGMGSETQYF